The 18 T cell receptor beta chains presented below share a single source sample, sequenced in a study of shared clonotypes between healthy human individuals. Libraries were prepared by immunoSEQ multiplex PCR; TCRdb keeps only in-frame clonotypes and omits some of them. In the table there are a few million clones, under 95% of which are singletons. Sequencing input: naive CD4+ T cells from PBMCs. Documented subset: CD45RA+ positively selected. These receptors came from a man aged 18 to 35 in good health. Some clones in this sample may be carry-over from other donors' samples.

J is TRBJ2-1 and V is TRBV9; 11 bases fit TRBD2. The CDR3 contains 14 residues. V gave up 4 bases and J gave up 9 bases; unmatched junction bases: 6. CDR1 SGDLS and CDR2 YYNGEE come from the germline V gene. The CDR3 loop reads CASSFRTSGPEQFF. Here the CDR3 DNA reads TGTGCCAGCAGCTTCCGGACTAGCGGGCCTGAGCAGTTCTTC.

The V call is TRBV4-1, the J call TRBJ1-5, with D possibly TRBD1 on 5 matching bases. V lost 1 base, J lost 2 bases, and 12 bases lay in between. Per germline, CDR1 MGHRA and CDR2 YSYEKL. The CDR3 is made up of 16 amino acids. The CDR3 protein is CASSQVQGPGNQPQHF. In DNA, the CDR3 is TGCGCCAGCAGCCAAGTGCAGGGACCAGGCAATCAGCCCCAGCATTTT.

V usage is TRBV18 and J usage is TRBJ2-7, with D perhaps matching TRBD2 (6 bases). Germline V gene lookup returns CDR1 KGHSH and CDR2 LQKENI. CDR3 length: 14 amino acids. V lost 6 bases and J lost 3, with 15 bases in between. The CDR3 DNA is TGTGCCAGCTCTCGGGGGACGGTGTACTACGAGCAGTACTTC. Its translation: CASSRGTVYYEQYF.

This chain joins TRBV7-2 and TRBJ1-2; a weak D match, TRBD1 (5 bases). V gave up 5 bases and J gave up 5 bases, with 12 bases separating them. CDR3 size: 13 residues. The germline CDR1 and CDR2 sequences are SGHTA and FQGNSA. CDR3 DNA sequence: TGTGCCAGCAGCGCAACGGGGGGTTATGGCTACACCTTC. It is translated as CASSATGGYGYTF.

The chain links TRBV6-5 to TRBJ2-7; maybe TRBD1 (6 bases). V shed 6 bases and J shed 4 bases, with 13 bases lying between them. Germline values: CDR1 MNHEY, CDR2 SVGAGI. The CDR3 runs to 13 residues. CDR3 nucleotide sequence: TGTGCCAGCAGCCTTAGGGGGAGTTACGAGCAGTACTTC. Translating gives CASSLRGSYEQYF.

The chain links TRBV10-3 to TRBJ1-3; 8 bases agree with TRBD1. This CDR3 has 15 residues. The V gene end was trimmed by 7 bases and the J gene end by 2 bases; junction bases not matched to a gene: 7. Germline V lookup: CDR1 ENHRY, CDR2 SYGVKD. The CDR3 DNA is TGTGCCATCACCCCTCGGACAGGGACTGGAAACACCATATATTTT. It specifies CAITPRTGTGNTIYF.

This sequence joins TRBV19 and TRBJ2-7; D might be TRBD1 or TRBD2, each matching 5 bases. Trimming left V 1 base short and J 1 base short, with 14 bases between. This CDR3 contains 16 residues. CDR1 LNHDA and CDR2 SQIVND come from the germline V gene (reference sequence). The CDR3 loop is CASSIGVGRASYEQYF. The CDR3 DNA sequence: TGTGCCAGTAGTATAGGTGTGGGACGGGCTTCCTACGAGCAGTACTTC.

This clone has a handful of counts. The chain is built from TRBV15 and TRBJ1-5; D not certain. V was trimmed by 6 bases and J by 3 bases, leaving 6 bases between them. The CDR3 covers 12 residues. The germline V gene has CDR1 LNHNV and CDR2 YYDKDF (reference sequence). CDR3 loop: CATSLPNQPQHF. CDR3 coding DNA: TGTGCCACCAGTCTGCCCAATCAGCCCCAGCATTTT.

The chain is built from TRBV7-6 and TRBJ2-7, with 12 bases identical to TRBD2. This CDR3 comprises 17 residues. Germline V lookup: CDR1 SGHVS, CDR2 FNYEAQ. Losses at the gene ends were 3 bases for V and 6 bases for J; bases not matched to a gene: 12. CDR3 sequence: CASSLRLAGVRVGEQYF. In DNA form, the CDR3 reads TGTGCCAGCAGCTTGAGACTAGCGGGAGTCAGGGTGGGCGAGCAGTACTTC.

Remarks on this clone: The same CDR3 arises from other DNA sequences in this sample as well. The V and J genes are TRBV6-5 and TRBJ1-1; D unresolved. The CDR3 loop spans 13 amino acids. Trimming removed 2 bases at V and 4 bases at J, with 8 bases between. From germline, CDR1 is MNHEY and CDR2 SVGAGI. The DNA for the CDR3 is TGTGCCAGCAGTTACAACCGGGGCACTGAAGCTTTCTTT. Residues: CASSYNRGTEAFF.

This clone occurred once. The chain has TRBV5-1 and TRBJ2-3; D tentatively fits TRBD1 or TRBD2 (5 bases each). Germline CDR1 reads SGHRS; CDR2 reads YFSETQ. The CDR3 spans 15 residues. The V end was cut by 4 bases, the J end by 1 base, with 13 bases between. The CDR3 nucleotides are TGCGCCAGCAGCCCGCTGGGACCCGGCACAGATACGCAGTATTTT. Translation: CASSPLGPGTDTQYF.

The genes are TRBV5-1 and TRBJ1-1; 7 nucleotides line up with TRBD1. With V trimmed by 4 bases and J by 4 bases, 7 bases remained unmatched. CDR3 length: 14 amino acids. The germline gives CDR1 SGHRS, CDR2 YFSETQ. As DNA, the CDR3 is TGCGCCAGCAGCGGGCCGACAGGGCCCACTGAAGCTTTCTTT. Protein: CASSGPTGPTEAFF. Full variable domain (missing parts from reference TRBV5-1 and TRBJ1-1): KAGVTQTPRYLIKTRGQQVTLSCSPISGHRSVSWYQQTPGQGLQFLFEYFSETQRNKGNFPGRFSGRQFSNSRSEMNVSTLELGDSALYLCASSGPTGPTEAFFGQGTRLTVV.

This chain joins TRBV6-1 and TRBJ1-1; no clear D. Germline V gene data show CDR1 as MNHNS and CDR2 as SASEGT. This CDR3 is 14 amino acids long. The V gene lost 4 bases and the J gene lost 0 bases, with 9 bases spanning the gap. Here the CDR3 DNA reads TGTGCCAGCAGTGTAAAACTTATGAACACTGAAGCTTTCTTT. Protein product: CASSVKLMNTEAFF.

The rearrangement joins TRBV6-5 to TRBJ2-1, with 10 bases fitting TRBD2. The CDR3 loop spans 15 amino acids. In germline, CDR1 is MNHEY, CDR2 SVGAGI. The J segment lost 4 bases and the V segment lost 5 bases, leaving 5 bases of the junction unmatched. This CDR3 reads CASSLAGVEYNEQFF. The CDR3 DNA sequence: TGTGCCAGCAGTCTAGCGGGAGTAGAATACAATGAGCAGTTCTTC.

This chain joins TRBV5-6 and TRBJ2-1; 10 bases are a match to TRBD1. The germline gives CDR1 SGHDT, CDR2 YYEEEE. The CDR3 sequence is 16 residues long. The trim removed 5 bases at V and 9 bases at J, leaving 14 bases unmatched. The CDR3 sequence is CASRLRLGTGASEQFF. The CDR3 DNA reads as TGTGCCAGCAGACTCCGGCTCGGGACAGGGGCGAGTGAGCAGTTCTTC. The whole variable domain, remainder taken from reference TRBV5-6 and TRBJ2-1, is DAGVTQSPTHLIKTRGQQVTLRCSPKSGHDTVSWYQQALGQGPQFIFQYYEEEERQRGNFPDRFSGHQFPNYSSELNVNALLLGDSALYLCASRLRLGTGASEQFFGPGTRLTVL.

Comments on this clone: The same CDR3 arises from other DNA sequences in this sample as well. V and J are TRBV7-2 and TRBJ1-1, with a weak D call TRBD1 (5 bases). The germline V and J ends were trimmed by 1 base and 2 bases, with 8 bases remaining between them. CDR3 length: 14 residues. Per germline, CDR1 SGHTA and CDR2 FQGNSA. CDR3 coding DNA: TGTGCCAGCAGCTTAGGACAGCTTAACACTGAAGCTTTCTTT. This encodes CASSLGQLNTEAFF.

The chain carries TRBV9 and TRBJ2-5; 9 bases map to TRBD2. Germline loops: CDR1 SGDLS, CDR2 YYNGEE. Trimming removed 2 bases from V and 4 bases from J; junction bases left unmatched: 6. The CDR3 has 15 residues. CDR3: CASSVNAGGAETQYF. CDR3 coding DNA: TGTGCCAGCAGCGTGAATGCGGGAGGGGCAGAGACCCAGTACTTC.

The chain combines TRBV19 with TRBJ2-3; possible D gene TRBD1, 8 bases. The V end was cut by 10 bases, the J end by 2 bases, with 22 bases between. The CDR3 covers 16 residues. In germline, CDR1 is LNHDA, CDR2 SQIVND (reference sequence). In DNA form, the CDR3 reads TGTGCCACTTCAGGGGGCCCAGCGGGGATCACAGATACGCAGTATTTT. Translating gives CATSGGPAGITDTQYF.